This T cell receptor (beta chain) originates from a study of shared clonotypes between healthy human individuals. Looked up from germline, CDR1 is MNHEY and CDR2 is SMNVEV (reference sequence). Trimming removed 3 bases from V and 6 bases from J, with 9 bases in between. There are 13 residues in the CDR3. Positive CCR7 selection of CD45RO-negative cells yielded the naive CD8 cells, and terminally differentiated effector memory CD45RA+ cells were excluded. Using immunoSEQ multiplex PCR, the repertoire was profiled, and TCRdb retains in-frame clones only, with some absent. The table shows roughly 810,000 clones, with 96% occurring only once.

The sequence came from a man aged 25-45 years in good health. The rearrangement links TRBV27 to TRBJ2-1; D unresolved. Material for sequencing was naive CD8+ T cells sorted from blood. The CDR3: CASSFSYRNEQFF. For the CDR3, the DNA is TGTGCCAGCAGTTTCTCTTATCGCAATGAGCAGTTCTTC.